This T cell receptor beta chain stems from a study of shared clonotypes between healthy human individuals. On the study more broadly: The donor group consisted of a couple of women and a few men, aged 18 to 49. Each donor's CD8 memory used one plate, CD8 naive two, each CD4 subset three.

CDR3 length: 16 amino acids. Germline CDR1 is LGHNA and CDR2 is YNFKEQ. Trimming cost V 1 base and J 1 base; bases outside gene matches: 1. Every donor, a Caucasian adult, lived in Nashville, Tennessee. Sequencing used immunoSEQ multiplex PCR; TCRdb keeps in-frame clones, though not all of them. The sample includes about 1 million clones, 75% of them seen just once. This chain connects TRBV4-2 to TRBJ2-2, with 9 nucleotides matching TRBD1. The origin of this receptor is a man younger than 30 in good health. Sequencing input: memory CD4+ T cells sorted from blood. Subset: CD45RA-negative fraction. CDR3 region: CASSQGQGGNTGELFF. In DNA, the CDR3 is TGTGCCAGCAGCCAAGGACAGGGGGGGAACACCGGGGAGCTGTTTTTT.